A selection of T cell receptor beta chains follows, all from one sample in a study of T-cell memory formation after mild COVID-19. From the 5' RACE reads, TCRdb called clonotypes with MiXCR, one entry per CDR3 protein. This sample yields 400,000 to 500,000 distinct CDR3 sequences, of which 15% to 20% are seen a single time; roughly 21% belongs to the top ten. The specimen was PBMCs or a T cell subset sorted from them (not recorded which). The source of these receptors is a man aged 18 to 30 who had mild COVID-19 (a few samples of this study predate the infection). Cell type and time point are not known. Each CDR3 is given with its conserved first and last residue. The order of the fields is clone size, J gene, V gene, D gene, CDR3 protein, CDR3 DNA. D genes are given only for firm matches. Some rows have no size entry. The others give once, few or many, or a class for an expanded clone.

many TRBJ2-3 TRBV5-1 NA CASSPDLGGTDTQYF TGCGCCAGCAGCCCAGACCTGGGGGGCACAGATACGCAGTATTTT
few TRBJ2-1 TRBV11-2 NA CASSLNWDSQFF TGTGCCAGCAGCTTAAATTGGGACTCGCAGTTCTTC
NA TRBJ2-1 TRBV5-1 NA CASSLGGSTYYNEQFF TGCGCCAGCAGCTTGGGGGGCAGCACTTACTACAATGAGCAGTTCTTC
many TRBJ1-6 TRBV20-1 NA CSARWGVNNSPLHF TGCAGTGCTAGGTGGGGGGTCAACAATTCACCCCTCCACTTT
few TRBJ1-2 TRBV10-3 NA CAALGHPNYGYTF TGTGCCGCTCTGGGACACCCTAACTATGGCTACACCTTC
NA TRBJ2-7 TRBV28 NA CATRGPTYDQYF TGTGCCACCCGGGGGCCCACCTACGATCAGTACTTC
few TRBJ2-4 TRBV7-9 NA CASSWTSAKNIQYF TGTGCCAGCAGCTGGACATCAGCCAAAAACATTCAGTACTTC
NA TRBJ1-2 TRBV5-1 TRBD1 CASSLDRGQGGYTF TGCGCCAGCAGCTTGGACAGGGGGCAGGGAGGCTACACCTTC
NA TRBJ1-1 TRBV4-1 NA CASSQRVYTEAFF TGCGCCAGCAGCCAAAGGGTGTACACTGAAGCTTTCTTT
many TRBJ2-1 TRBV5-1 NA CASSLQASLNEQFF TGCGCCAGCAGCTTGCAGGCTAGCCTCAATGAGCAGTTCTTC
NA TRBJ1-1 TRBV15 NA CATSSNAGDTEAFF TGTGCCACCAGCTCTAATGCAGGGGACACTGAAGCTTTCTTT
few TRBJ1-2 TRBV23-1 NA CASSGSIGYTF TGCGCCAGCAGTGGGAGCATCGGCTACACCTTC
many TRBJ2-6 TRBV7-3 NA CASSLSPLLTGANVLTF TGTGCCAGCAGCTTATCTCCGTTGTTAACTGGGGCCAACGTCCTGACTTTC
few TRBJ2-2 TRBV4-3 NA CASSQLTGFEAGELFF TGCGCCAGCAGCCAACTAACAGGGTTCGAAGCCGGGGAGCTGTTTTTT
NA TRBJ1-6 TRBV6-2/TRBV6-3 NA CASSYSGLSLHF TGTGCCAGCAGTTACTCCGGACTCTCCCTCCACTTT
NA TRBJ2-5 TRBV20-1 TRBD1 CSATDRMVQTQYF TGCAGTGCTACGGACAGGATGGTACAGACCCAGTACTTC
NA TRBJ2-7 TRBV28 TRBD1 CASSLLGTGGFEQYF TGTGCCAGCAGTTTATTAGGGACAGGGGGTTTCGAGCAGTACTTC
few TRBJ2-5 TRBV25-1 NA CASSEELETQYF TGTGCCAGCAGTGAGGAGTTGGAGACCCAGTACTTC
few TRBJ1-1 TRBV20-1 TRBD1 CSAARTGGPEAFF TGCAGTGCCGCCAGGACAGGGGGCCCTGAAGCTTTCTTT
NA TRBJ1-4 TRBV7-2 NA CASGAARNEKLFF TGTGCCAGCGGGGCAGCACGTAATGAAAAACTGTTTTTT
NA TRBJ1-3 TRBV7-2 NA CASRRKGNGGNTIYF TGTGCCAGCAGAAGAAAGGGGAATGGCGGAAACACCATATATTTT
NA TRBJ1-2 TRBV6-5 TRBD1 CASAGTGGRGYTF TGTGCCAGCGCAGGGACAGGGGGCAGGGGCTACACCTTC
few TRBJ2-5 TRBV18 TRBD1 CAISGTEEETQYF TGTGCCATCTCAGGGACAGAGGAAGAGACCCAGTACTTC
NA TRBJ2-3 TRBV28 NA CASSLGLSLPTDTQYF TGTGCCAGCAGTTTAGGACTTAGCCTTCCCACAGATACGCAGTATTTT
NA TRBJ2-2 TRBV6-2/TRBV6-3 NA CASREQGITGELFF TGTGCCAGCAGGGAACAGGGTATCACCGGGGAGCTGTTTTTT
few TRBJ1-1 TRBV20-1 NA CSAREGGVNTEAFF TGCAGTGCTAGAGAGGGGGGGGTAAACACTGAAGCTTTCTTT
NA TRBJ2-5 TRBV20-1 NA CSAPGLGFRETQYF TGCAGTGCCCCGGGCCTAGGGTTTCGAGAGACCCAGTACTTC
NA TRBJ2-1 TRBV10-3 TRBD2 CAILDPGGANEQFF TGTGCCATCCTTGACCCCGGGGGGGCAAATGAGCAGTTCTTC
few TRBJ1-2 TRBV12-3/TRBV12-4 TRBD1 CASTVTGGWGYTF TGTGCCAGCACCGTAACAGGGGGTTGGGGCTACACCTTC
NA TRBJ2-2 TRBV3-1 NA CASSQDVLRGANTGELFF TGTGCCAGCAGCCAAGACGTCTTAAGGGGGGCGAACACCGGGGAGCTGTTTTTT
NA TRBJ1-2 TRBV5-4 TRBD1 CASSPAGQGAFNYGYTF TGTGCCAGCAGCCCCGCGGGACAGGGCGCCTTTAACTATGGCTACACCTTC
few TRBJ2-7 TRBV4-3 TRBD2 CASSQIGGGGQYF TGCGCCAGCAGCCAAATTGGTGGGGGGGGGCAGTACTTC
NA TRBJ1-2 TRBV12-3/TRBV12-4 NA CASSPWGDEGYTF TGTGCCAGCAGCCCTTGGGGGGATGAAGGCTACACCTTC
NA TRBJ1-5 TRBV7-2 TRBD1 CASSFSTGVDQPQHF TGTGCCAGCAGCTTTTCAACAGGGGTCGATCAGCCCCAGCATTTT
NA TRBJ1-1 TRBV11-2 NA CASSLPIFSEAFF TGTGCCAGCAGCTTACCGATCTTCTCTGAAGCTTTCTTT
few TRBJ2-3 TRBV6-2/TRBV6-3 NA CASSYSSADTDTQYF TGTGCCAGCAGTTACTCGAGTGCGGACACAGATACGCAGTATTTT